This T cell receptor (beta chain) was retrieved from a study of T-cell memory formation after mild COVID-19. In the study overall: Across donors, TCR clusters were largely donor specific.

Findings of the study overall: Memory sampled before infection contained some responding clones, suggesting cross-reactive memory joined. Mainly in CM and EM were contracting CD4+ clones; CD8+ were in EMRA.

The CDR3 is 16 residues long. The germline gives CDR1 SGHKS, CDR2 YYEKEE (reference sequence). The ends were cut back, 5 bases at V and 0 bases at J, with 18 bases in the middle. Employing constant-segment primers, 5'RACE generated TCR alpha and TCR beta cDNA libraries bearing sample barcodes and UMIs. TCRdb used MiXCR to reprocess the 5' RACE reads, holding one entry per CDR3 protein. Of approximately 210,000 distinct CDR3 sequences detected, around 19% appear once; the ten largest clones hold roughly 2.4%. This clonotype was counted a few times. Its target is unknown. The receptor comes from an adult woman who had mild COVID-19 (a few samples of this study predate the infection). Cell type and time point are not known. Sequenced sample: PBMCs or a T cell subset sorted from them (not recorded which). This chain joins TRBV5-5 and TRBJ2-7, with D perhaps TRBD1 or TRBD2 (5 bases each). The CDR3: CASRRTGTENSYEQYF. Written as DNA, the CDR3 is TGTGCCAGCAGACGTACCGGGACGGAAAACTCCTACGAGCAGTACTTC.